The 20 T cell receptor beta chains presented below share a single source sample, sequenced in a study of T-cell reconstitution after alpha-beta-depleted transplantation in children listed by TCRdb under 2016. The method was PCR. The run used an Illumina HiSeq 2500. To normalize quantification of the TCRbeta repertoire, the TCR libraries were built with molecular barcoding that relied on unique molecular identifiers. Through fastp at Q25 and MiXCR, TCRdb rebuilt clones from the public reads, retaining in-frame beta chains. Identical CDR3 proteins give one entry, which carries the most common genes and DNA. The sample table holds 480,000 or so distinct CDR3 sequences, of which roughly a tenth were seen once. 2% to 2.5% of the sample comes from the top ten. The sample's treatment or condition label, in plain terms: allogeneic hematopoietic cell transplantation with graft depleted of TCRalphabeta T cells and CD19 B cells.

The material was PBMCs, obtained before TCRalphabeta/CD19-depleted stem cell transplant. The receptors come from a child under 10 years old with inherited bone marrow failure, due to receive a stem cell transplant.

Regarding this clonotype: This may be a read error, as it is one base from a much larger clone. V is TRBV12-3 or TRBV12-4 and J is TRBJ2-3; D gene ambiguous. The length of the CDR3 is 16 residues. The CDR3 sequence: CTSSFDGTVPTDTQYF. The CDR3 DNA is TGTACCAGCAGTTTTGACGGAACGGTACCCACAGATACGCAGTATTTT.

This clonotype was detected many times. This chain uses TRBV9 with TRBJ1-5, with 10 bases fitting TRBD1. This CDR3 region has 16 residues. Per the germline V gene, CDR1 is SGDLS and CDR2 is YYNGEE. Germline trimming cut 4 bases from V and 4 bases from J; bases unmatched to any gene: 8. CDR3 DNA sequence: TGTGCCAGCAGCAGAGGGGCGGGACAGGGGAATCAGCCCCAGCATTTT. Protein: CASSRGAGQGNQPQHF.

This clonotype was counted ten times or more. The genes are TRBV29-1 and TRBJ1-2; 10 bases are shared with TRBD1. The CDR3 is 13 residues long. Germline lookup yields CDR1 SQVTM and CDR2 ANQGSEA. V lost 4 bases to trimming and J lost 2 bases; unmatched junction nucleotides: 1. The chain's CDR3 is CSVGGQGNYGYTF. CDR3 bases: TGCAGCGTTGGGGGACAGGGGAACTATGGCTACACCTTC.

This clonotype was seen at least ten times. The chain couples TRBV11-3 to TRBJ2-7; no clear D. Germline CDR1 and CDR2: SGHNT and YENEEA. Trimming took 2 bases from V and 0 from J, leaving 8 bases between them. The CDR3 runs 14 residues. In DNA, the CDR3 is TGTGCCAGCAGCTTAACGGCGTCCTCCTACGAGCAGTACTTC. This codes for CASSLTASSYEQYF.

This clonotype was found a few times. Here the CDR3 DNA reads TGTGCCAGCATACGGACAGCCTCCGCCCAGGGCGAGCAGTACTTC. This sequence encodes CASIRTASAQGEQYF. V is TRBV6-1 and J is TRBJ2-7, with D possibly being TRBD1 (6 bases). The CDR3 has 15 residues. Trimming took 7 bases from V and 6 from J, leaving 22 bases between them. Germline V gives CDR1 MNHNS, CDR2 SASEGT.

This clonotype was picked up many times. The gene calls are TRBV5-1 and TRBJ2-5, with TRBD2 identical over 10 bases. Trimming at V came to 4 bases and at J to 2 bases, leaving 5 bases not matched to a gene. Germline V lookup: CDR1 SGHRS, CDR2 YFSETQ. This CDR3 has 15 residues. The CDR3 is CASSGGTSAQETQYF. The DNA for the CDR3 is TGCGCCAGCAGCGGGGGGACTAGCGCACAAGAGACCCAGTACTTC.

This clonotype was recorded a few times. The gene calls are TRBV4-1 and TRBJ1-1; unclear D gene. The V and J ends lost 0 bases and 0 bases respectively, with 8 bases between them. Germline CDR1 MGHRA, CDR2 YSYEKL. The CDR3 contains 15 residues. CDR3 DNA sequence: TGCGCCAGCAGCCAAGATGCTCTCATGAACACTGAAGCTTTCTTT. Amino acids: CASSQDALMNTEAFF.

This clonotype has ten or more counts. The rearrangement links TRBV6-5 to TRBJ2-1, with a tentative D call TRBD2 (6 bases). The CDR3 totals 16 residues. The germline gives CDR1 MNHEY, CDR2 SVGAGI. Trimming removed 6 bases from V and 3 bases from J, with 18 bases in between. CDR3 sequence: CASRGGSGGDYNEQFF. CDR3 nucleotides: TGTGCCAGCAGGGGGGGAAGTGGCGGAGACTACAATGAGCAGTTCTTC.

This clonotype was detected ten times or more. This chain joins TRBV6-2 or TRBV6-3 and TRBJ1-6, with no clear D. In germline, CDR1 is MNHEY, CDR2 SVGEGT. CDR3 length equals 14 residues. Trimming took off 5 bases at V and 10 bases at J, with 15 bases between the two ends. CDR3 protein: CASSRTGGQSPLHF. Written as DNA, the CDR3 is TGTGCCAGCAGTCGGACCGGTGGGCAGTCACCCCTCCACTTT.

As to this clonotype: This may come from a read error, since a much larger clone is one base off. V gene TRBV9 combines with J gene TRBJ1-1; D unresolved. The CDR3 runs 13 residues. Trimming removed 0 bases at V and 4 bases at J, with 7 bases between. Germline V gene data show CDR1 as SGDLS and CDR2 as YYNGEE. In DNA form, the CDR3 reads TGTGCCAGCAGCGTAGTCCCGGGCACTGAAGCTTTCTTT. Encoded protein: CASSVVPGTEAFF.

Many counts were recorded for this clonotype. The chain recombines TRBV9 with TRBJ1-5; tentative D call: TRBD1 (5 bases). V gave up 4 bases and J gave up 3 bases, with 11 bases separating them. The CDR3 is made up of 14 amino acids. CDR1 SGDLS and CDR2 YYNGEE come from the germline V gene. CDR3 sequence: CASSRGIPNQPQHF. The DNA for the CDR3 is TGTGCCAGCAGCAGGGGTATCCCCAATCAGCCCCAGCATTTT.

This clonotype was counted between two and nine times. The chain combines TRBV29-1 with TRBJ1-2, with D perhaps TRBD1 (5 bases). The V and J ends lost 1 base and 8 bases respectively, with 11 bases between them. Germline CDR1 is SQVTM and CDR2 is ANQGSEA. The CDR3 is 12 residues long. Written as DNA, the CDR3 is TGCAGCGTTGAAGGGTCGGGGGGAGGCTACACCTTC. Its protein product is CSVEGSGGGYTF. The complete variable domain, with remaining parts taken from reference TRBV29-1 and TRBJ1-2, reads SAVISQKPSRDICQRGTSLTIQCQVDSQVTMMFWYRQQPGQSLTLIATANQGSEATYESGFVIDKFPISRPNLTFSTLTVSNMSPEDSSIYLCSVEGSGGGYTFGSGTRLTVV.

This clonotype was detected ten times or more. The genes are TRBV12-3 or TRBV12-4 and TRBJ2-2; D not certain. CDR3 size: 14 residues. Trimming left V 8 bases short and J 1 base short, with 11 bases between. As DNA, the CDR3 is TGTGCCAGCGGACCTTTTCGGAACACCGGGGAGCTGTTTTTT. Translated, it gives CASGPFRNTGELFF.

This clonotype was detected only a few times. The chain is built from TRBV5-1 and TRBJ2-1, with 7 bases matching TRBD1. V lost 0 bases to trimming and J lost 2 bases; unmatched junction nucleotides: 2. In germline, CDR1 is SGHRS, CDR2 YFSETQ. The CDR3 spans 15 residues. In DNA form, the CDR3 reads TGCGCCAGCAGCTTGGCCGGGACAGCCTACAATGAGCAGTTCTTC. Its translation is CASSLAGTAYNEQFF.

This clonotype occurred many times. The chain is built from TRBV20-1 and TRBJ2-7; D ambiguous. The CDR3 has 14 residues. Trimming shortened V by 2 bases and J by 6 bases, and 17 bases separated the two germline ends. Germline-derived CDR1 and CDR2 are DFQATT and SNEGSKA (reference sequence). CDR3 in DNA: TGCAGTGCTAGAACCAGTGCGGCCTGGCTCGAGCAGTACTTC. This gives the protein CSARTSAAWLEQYF.

This chain joins TRBV7-9 and TRBJ2-7, with TRBD1 identical over 7 bases. Germline V CDR1 and CDR2: SEHNR, FQNEAQ (reference sequence). V was pared by 1 base and J by 4 bases, with 7 bases of the junction left unmatched. This CDR3 is built from 15 residues. The CDR3 sequence is CASSLGQGWGYEQYF. In nucleotides, the CDR3 is TGTGCCAGCAGCTTAGGACAGGGTTGGGGATACGAGCAGTACTTC.

The chain has TRBV12-1 and TRBJ2-7. TRBV12-1 constitutes a pseudogene. This CDR3 contains 13 residues. The CDR3 here is CASSFGLRYEQYF. DNA of the CDR3: TGTGCCAGCAGCTTTGGGCTCCGCTACGAGCAGTACTTC.

This clonotype was recorded at least ten times. The chain combines TRBV4-1 with TRBJ2-5; a weak D match, TRBD1 (5 bases). The ends were cut back, 0 bases at V and 2 bases at J, with 16 bases in the middle. The CDR3 has 17 residues. CDR1 is MGHRA, CDR2 YSYEKL, per germline. DNA of the CDR3: TGCGCCAGCAGCCAAGAACCGCCCACAGGCAGGCAAGAGACCCAGTACTTC. Translating it yields CASSQEPPTGRQETQYF.

This sequence joins TRBV27 and TRBJ1-2, with a possible D match to TRBD1 (5 bases). The CDR3 contains 15 residues. With 2 bases removed from V and 4 bases from J, the gap between germline ends came to 14 bases. Germline V CDR1 and CDR2: MNHEY, SMNVEV (reference sequence). This CDR3 reads CASSLTAGQIYGYTF. The CDR3 nucleotides read TGTGCCAGCAGTTTAACAGCAGGGCAAATCTATGGCTACACCTTC.

Worth noting for this clonotype: A read error may explain this, as a much larger clone is one base away. The chain links TRBV5-1 to TRBJ1-1, with a possible D match to TRBD1 (5 bases). This CDR3 is built from 15 residues. V gave up 2 bases and J gave up 1 base, with 12 bases separating them. Looked up from germline, CDR1 is SGHRS and CDR2 is YFSETQ. The CDR3 bases are TGCGCCAGCAGCTTAGGACATCTAGCGAACACTGAAGCTTTCTTT. The encoded protein is CASSLGHLANTEAFF.